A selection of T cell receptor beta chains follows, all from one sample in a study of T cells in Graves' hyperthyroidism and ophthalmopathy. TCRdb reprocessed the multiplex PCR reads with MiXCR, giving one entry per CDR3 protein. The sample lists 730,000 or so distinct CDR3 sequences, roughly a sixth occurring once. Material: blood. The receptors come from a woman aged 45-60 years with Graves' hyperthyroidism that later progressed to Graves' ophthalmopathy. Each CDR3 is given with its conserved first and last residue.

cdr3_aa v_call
CASSTRGGETQYF TRBV7-9
CASSNRALDLGEKLFF TRBV7-9
CASSLTGGQQTVLTF TRBV7-3
CASSATSGGVLTDTQYF TRBV5-1
CASSATPGQMNTEAFF TRBV9
CASSYGTPDYEQYF TRBV6-1
CASSLSGQGLMNTEAFF TRBV27
CASGLPGGPNTGELFF TRBV12-5
CATSSLHGQPQHF TRBV24-1
CASSYSTPGAGDTQYF TRBV6-5
CAWSLSTSYEQYF TRBV30
CASSLGSSNTGELFF TRBV5-1
CASSEDAAYEQYF TRBV6-1
CSVEGASGGYEQYF TRBV29-1
CASSRGDSKDGYTF TRBV3-1
CSAYRLAGSTYEQYF TRBV20-1
CASSEDRASEAFF TRBV5-1
CASSFRTDEAFF TRBV5-5
CASSFTGGVIGELFF TRBV11-2
CASKDRGTYGYTF TRBV19
CASSLVSGGLTDTQYF TRBV5-4
CASSQEGLTAPYGYTF TRBV3-1
CASSLARDGTDTQYF TRBV11-2
CASSSRDRGMETQYF TRBV11-3
CASSEGDRNSPLHF TRBV6-1
CASSQEGTIYF TRBV3-1
CASSQTTGSGNTIYF TRBV3-1
CASSPLGLGDYEQYF TRBV12-3/TRBV12-4
CASSQHNANTEAFF TRBV5-4
CASSLRPGANYGYTF TRBV5-1
CASSISGQRNIQYF TRBV19
CSARNYRGILNQPQHF TRBV20-1
CSARDWVVGLAGRNEQFF TRBV20-1
CASSISPGFGTGELFF TRBV7-7
CASSHTGGAYGYTF TRBV7-9
CASSQRHPSNQPQHF TRBV4-1
CAINDRGREGDLYEQYF TRBV2
CASSDVGLAVADTQYF TRBV2
CASSTRRQGRADTQYF TRBV13
CASSPPTSGGTDTQYF TRBV18
CASSLPEGAGNTIYF TRBV7-9
CASSPGAGVGFQGTQYF TRBV4-1
CASSPEGGAGDTQYF TRBV9
CASSLDPGNTIYF TRBV7-9
CASKDTGGTEAFF TRBV12-3/TRBV12-4
CSVEGVYRENTEAFF TRBV29-1